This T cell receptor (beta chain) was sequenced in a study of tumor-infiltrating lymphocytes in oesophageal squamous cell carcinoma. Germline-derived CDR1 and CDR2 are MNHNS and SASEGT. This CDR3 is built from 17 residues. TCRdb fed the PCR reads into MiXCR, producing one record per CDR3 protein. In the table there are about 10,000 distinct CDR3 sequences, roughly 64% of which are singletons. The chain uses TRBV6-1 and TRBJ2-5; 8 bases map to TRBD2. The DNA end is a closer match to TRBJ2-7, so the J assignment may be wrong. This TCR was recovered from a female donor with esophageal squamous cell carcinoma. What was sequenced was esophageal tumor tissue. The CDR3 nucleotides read TGTGCCAGCAGTTCCGATAGCGGGAACCCCCACTACGGCGAGCAGTACTTC. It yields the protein CASSSDSGNPHYGEQYF.